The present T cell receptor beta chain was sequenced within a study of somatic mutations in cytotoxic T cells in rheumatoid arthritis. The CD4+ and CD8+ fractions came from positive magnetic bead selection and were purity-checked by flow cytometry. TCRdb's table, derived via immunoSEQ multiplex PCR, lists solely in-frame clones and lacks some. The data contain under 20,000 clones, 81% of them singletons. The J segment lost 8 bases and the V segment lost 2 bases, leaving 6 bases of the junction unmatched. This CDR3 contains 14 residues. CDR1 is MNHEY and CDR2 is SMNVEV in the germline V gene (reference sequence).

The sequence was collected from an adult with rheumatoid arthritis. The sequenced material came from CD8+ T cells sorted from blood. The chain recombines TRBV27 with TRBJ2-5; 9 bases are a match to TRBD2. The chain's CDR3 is CASSLAGGVVTQYF. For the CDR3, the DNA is TGTGCCAGCAGTTTAGCGGGAGGGGTTGTCACCCAGTACTTC.